The rows below give T cell receptor beta chains drawn from one sample of a study of glioma-infiltrating T cells after dendritic cell vaccination. Measured with immunoSEQ multiplex PCR; TCRdb has only the in-frame clones, and not every one. The table has approximately 91,000 clones, 70% to 90% seen once. The sample here was blood, taken after dendritic cell vaccination. The receptor source for this set is a human donor with glioblastoma. Both conserved end residues are part of each CDR3. The D gene is left open where the match is weak. A clone size is listed for some rows: how often the clone was seen (once, few, many), or a class if it is expanded.

j_call: TRBJ1-1; v_call: TRBV2; d_call: NA; clone_size: NA; cdr3_aa: CASSGYGGNTEAFF
j_call: TRBJ1-2; v_call: TRBV5-4; d_call: NA; clone_size: once; cdr3_aa: CASSMGQDTYYGYTF
j_call: TRBJ1-1; v_call: TRBV29-1; d_call: NA; clone_size: NA; cdr3_aa: CSTRGTTGGAFF
j_call: TRBJ2-3; v_call: TRBV2; d_call: TRBD1; clone_size: NA; cdr3_aa: CASGGTGDPDTQYF
j_call: TRBJ1-4; v_call: TRBV30; d_call: NA; clone_size: NA; cdr3_aa: CAWSGAGPGEKLFF
j_call: TRBJ1-5; v_call: TRBV18; d_call: TRBD1; clone_size: NA; cdr3_aa: CASSTDRDQPQHF
j_call: TRBJ2-3; v_call: TRBV5-1; d_call: NA; clone_size: NA; cdr3_aa: CASSLGGLDTQYF
j_call: TRBJ1-4; v_call: TRBV25-1; d_call: NA; clone_size: NA; cdr3_aa: CASSDLGGGEKLFF
j_call: TRBJ1-2; v_call: TRBV9; d_call: NA; clone_size: NA; cdr3_aa: CASSVVRGRGYTF
j_call: TRBJ2-7; v_call: TRBV7-9; d_call: NA; clone_size: NA; cdr3_aa: CASSLEGRGRGDEQYF
j_call: TRBJ1-4; v_call: TRBV16; d_call: NA; clone_size: NA; cdr3_aa: CASSQTTRLEKLFF
j_call: TRBJ2-5; v_call: TRBV18; d_call: NA; clone_size: NA; cdr3_aa: CASSPGHSAETQYF
j_call: TRBJ1-2; v_call: TRBV7-2; d_call: NA; clone_size: NA; cdr3_aa: CASRRGISNYGYTF
j_call: TRBJ1-2; v_call: TRBV5-1; d_call: TRBD1; clone_size: NA; cdr3_aa: CASSPDREGGYTF
j_call: TRBJ1-1; v_call: TRBV5-1; d_call: TRBD1; clone_size: NA; cdr3_aa: CASSSRTGVNTEAFF
j_call: TRBJ1-4; v_call: TRBV27; d_call: TRBD1; clone_size: NA; cdr3_aa: CASSDPGTGIEKLFF
j_call: TRBJ1-2; v_call: TRBV30; d_call: NA; clone_size: NA; cdr3_aa: CAWSGVGVGGYTF
j_call: TRBJ1-1; v_call: TRBV4-1; d_call: TRBD1; clone_size: NA; cdr3_aa: CASSHGGTGEGDTEAFF
j_call: TRBJ1-1; v_call: TRBV6-5; d_call: NA; clone_size: once; cdr3_aa: CASSYSGGAGGTEAFF
j_call: TRBJ2-7; v_call: TRBV7-8; d_call: TRBD2; clone_size: NA; cdr3_aa: CASSLTALAGSREQYF
j_call: TRBJ2-1; v_call: TRBV5-1; d_call: TRBD1; clone_size: NA; cdr3_aa: CASSSGTVPPEQFF
j_call: TRBJ2-5; v_call: TRBV6-5; d_call: NA; clone_size: NA; cdr3_aa: CATRRSQETQYF
j_call: TRBJ2-1; v_call: TRBV11-3; d_call: TRBD2; clone_size: few; cdr3_aa: CASSGGGSSIVNEQFF
j_call: TRBJ1-2; v_call: TRBV5-1; d_call: TRBD1; clone_size: NA; cdr3_aa: CASSSQGRYGYTF
j_call: TRBJ2-1; v_call: TRBV5-4; d_call: TRBD1; clone_size: few; cdr3_aa: CASSAGTGSRNEQFF
j_call: TRBJ2-3; v_call: TRBV5-6; d_call: TRBD1; clone_size: NA; cdr3_aa: CASSRNEGAKDTQYF
j_call: TRBJ1-5; v_call: TRBV2; d_call: NA; clone_size: NA; cdr3_aa: CASSDQDFQPQHF
j_call: TRBJ2-7; v_call: TRBV27; d_call: TRBD1; clone_size: NA; cdr3_aa: CASSLVAGGARVRSGSYEQYF
j_call: TRBJ2-1; v_call: TRBV2; d_call: NA; clone_size: few; cdr3_aa: CASSAWWGDNEQFF
j_call: TRBJ1-6; v_call: TRBV6-5; d_call: NA; clone_size: NA; cdr3_aa: CASSRTGPVNSPLHF
j_call: TRBJ2-1; v_call: TRBV4-2; d_call: TRBD1; clone_size: NA; cdr3_aa: CASSQVRDRFNEQFF
j_call: TRBJ1-2; v_call: TRBV18; d_call: TRBD1; clone_size: NA; cdr3_aa: CASSPPDRGEGYTF
j_call: TRBJ1-5; v_call: TRBV23-1; d_call: NA; clone_size: NA; cdr3_aa: CASSRTRGRWPQHF
j_call: TRBJ1-1; v_call: TRBV18; d_call: NA; clone_size: NA; cdr3_aa: CASSSKGTEAFF
j_call: TRBJ1-6; v_call: TRBV11-1; d_call: NA; clone_size: NA; cdr3_aa: CASREGRGLYNSPLHF
j_call: TRBJ1-2; v_call: TRBV5-1; d_call: NA; clone_size: NA; cdr3_aa: CASSLDSWTNYSYTF
j_call: TRBJ1-1; v_call: TRBV7-2; d_call: TRBD1; clone_size: NA; cdr3_aa: CASSSRTGANTEAFF
j_call: TRBJ1-3; v_call: TRBV4-2; d_call: NA; clone_size: NA; cdr3_aa: CASSPFDGSGSGNTIYF
j_call: TRBJ2-1; v_call: TRBV19; d_call: NA; clone_size: NA; cdr3_aa: CASSPPRGPWNEQFF
j_call: TRBJ2-4; v_call: TRBV19; d_call: NA; clone_size: NA; cdr3_aa: CASSIGAIQYF
j_call: TRBJ2-1; v_call: TRBV4-1; d_call: NA; clone_size: NA; cdr3_aa: CASSRTSNEQFF
j_call: TRBJ1-2; v_call: TRBV5-1; d_call: NA; clone_size: NA; cdr3_aa: CASSGTLGNYGYTF
j_call: TRBJ1-1; v_call: TRBV5-1; d_call: TRBD1; clone_size: NA; cdr3_aa: CASSLEGANTEAFF
j_call: TRBJ1-1; v_call: TRBV7-2; d_call: NA; clone_size: NA; cdr3_aa: CASSLRQNTEAFF
j_call: TRBJ2-1; v_call: TRBV30; d_call: NA; clone_size: NA; cdr3_aa: CAWSVLLAASSSYNEQFF
j_call: TRBJ2-7; v_call: TRBV27; d_call: NA; clone_size: NA; cdr3_aa: CASSSAGRIGEQYF
j_call: TRBJ1-1; v_call: TRBV19; d_call: TRBD1; clone_size: NA; cdr3_aa: CASSIRDRGRYTEAFF
j_call: TRBJ2-7; v_call: TRBV6-5; d_call: TRBD1; clone_size: NA; cdr3_aa: CASSYGTGIYEQYF
j_call: TRBJ1-5; v_call: TRBV6-6; d_call: NA; clone_size: NA; cdr3_aa: CASTREANQPQHF
j_call: TRBJ1-1; v_call: TRBV5-8; d_call: TRBD1; clone_size: few; cdr3_aa: CASADRNYRNTEAFF
j_call: TRBJ2-7; v_call: TRBV11-3; d_call: NA; clone_size: NA; cdr3_aa: CASSRDTSGAEQYF